The 25 T cell receptor beta chains below come from one sample, sequenced in a study of T-cell reconstitution after alpha-beta-depleted transplantation in children (dated by TCRdb to 2016 to 2017). Read against the paper, the sample's treatment or condition label means: allogeneic hematopoietic cell transplantation with graft depleted of TCRalphabeta T cells and CD19 B cells. The library was prepared using PCR. Instrument used: Illumina HiSeq 2500. TCR library preparation used molecular barcoding, with unique molecular identifiers applied to normalize quantification of the TCRbeta repertoire. TCRdb trimmed the raw reads at Q25, called clones with MiXCR and kept productive beta chains. Duplicate CDR3 protein sequences are folded into a single record with the most common DNA and genes. For this sample the table gives 300,000 to 400,000 distinct CDR3 sequences, of which 15% to 20% were detected only once. The top ten constitute just over 40% of the sample.

The specimen comprised PBMCs, mostly from graft donor cells, sampled 360 days after TCRalphabeta/CD19-depleted stem cell transplant. The receptors were sampled from a male patient aged 2 to 9 who had a stem cell transplant for acute lymphoblastic leukemia, so the T cells may come from the graft donor.

This clonotype was recorded at least ten times. V is TRBV7-2 and J is TRBJ2-7; 8 bases map to TRBD1. In germline, CDR1 is SGHTA, CDR2 FQGNSA. With V trimmed by 5 bases and J by 2 bases, 8 bases remained unmatched. CDR3 length: 15 amino acids. CDR3 region: CASSPRQGTPYEQYF. As DNA, the CDR3 is TGTGCCAGCAGCCCACGACAGGGGACTCCCTACGAGCAGTACTTC.

The J gene is TRBJ2-1, the V gene TRBV30; perhaps TRBD2 as D (6 bases). This CDR3 contains 15 residues. V was trimmed by 0 bases and J by 2 bases, leaving 11 bases between them. CDR1 GTSNPN and CDR2 SVGIG come from the germline V gene (reference sequence). CDR3 in DNA: TGTGCCTGGAGTGTACGGCTAGCGCCCTACAATGAGCAGTTCTTC. The encoded protein is CAWSVRLAPYNEQFF.

The chain couples TRBV28 to TRBJ1-2, with D possibly being TRBD1 (5 bases). Germline-derived CDR1 and CDR2 are MDHEN and SYDVKM. V lost 5 bases to trimming and J lost 4 bases, with 11 bases between them. This CDR3 is built from 13 residues. The CDR3 here is CASSTQGVYGYTF. Written as DNA, the CDR3 is TGTGCCAGCAGTACCCAGGGAGTCTATGGCTACACCTTC.

The sample holds many counts of this clonotype. The J gene is TRBJ2-3, the V gene TRBV4-3, with 7 bases identical to TRBD2. This CDR3 is 16 amino acids long. Germline V gene data show CDR1 as LGHNA and CDR2 as YSLEER. V dropped 4 bases and J dropped 1; count of bases not matched to a gene: 8. The CDR3 loop is CASSLRLAIRTDTQYF. In DNA, the CDR3 is TGCGCCAGCAGCCTCCGACTAGCTATCCGCACAGATACGCAGTATTTT.

A few counts support this clonotype. V gene TRBV20-1 combines with J gene TRBJ2-3; 11 nucleotides line up with TRBD2. V gave up 5 bases and J gave up 4 bases; unmatched junction bases: 23. Germline V lookup: CDR1 DFQATT, CDR2 SNEGSKA (reference sequence). The CDR3 sequence is 20 residues long. In DNA, the CDR3 is TGCAGTGCTCCCGGACTAGCGGGTGCCCCAGGGACCCTGTTTCCAGATACGCAGTATTTT. Translated: CSAPGLAGAPGTLFPDTQYF.

V gene TRBV4-2 combines with J gene TRBJ1-4; the D gene is possibly TRBD1 (5 bases). Germline CDR1 and CDR2: LGHNA and YNFKEQ. V was pared by 1 base and J by 13 bases, with 13 bases between. This CDR3 is built from 13 residues. CDR3 nucleotide sequence: TGTGCCAGCAGCCAAGGACCCAGGGAGGGACTGTTTTTT. Its protein is CASSQGPREGLFF.

The V call is TRBV29-1, the J call TRBJ1-2; 8 bases align to TRBD1. Trimming took 2 bases from V and 4 from J; bases not matched to a gene: 12. This CDR3 is 16 amino acids long. Germline lookup yields CDR1 SQVTM and CDR2 ANQGSEA. The CDR3 reads CSVESPGQGRSYGYTF. CDR3 nucleotide sequence: TGCAGCGTTGAAAGCCCCGGACAGGGTCGGAGCTATGGCTACACCTTC.

This clonotype was picked up a small number of times. The rearrangement joins TRBV4-3 to TRBJ2-3, with D unclear. The V end lost 2 bases, the J end lost 0 bases, and 9 bases lay between the germline ends. The CDR3 contains 15 residues. The germline CDR1 and CDR2 sequences are LGHNA and YSLEER. The CDR3: CASSQQRYSTDTQYF. Written as DNA, the CDR3 is TGCGCCAGCAGCCAACAACGTTACAGCACAGATACGCAGTATTTT.

This clonotype occurred many times. The chain employs TRBV21-1 and TRBJ1-2. TRBV21-1 counts as a pseudogene. The CDR3 has 15 amino acids. The CDR3 DNA sequence: TGTGCCAGCAGCCACACAAAGGGCTGGTGCTATGGCTACACCTTC. It encodes CASSHTKGWCYGYTF.

This clonotype turned up a few times. The chain links TRBV29-1 to TRBJ2-1, with 9 bases fitting TRBD2. Germline V CDR1 and CDR2: SQVTM, ANQGSEA. The CDR3 consists of 15 residues. J gave up 3 bases and V 6 bases, and 9 bases lay outside the gene matches. The CDR3 DNA is TGCAGCGTGGGGGGAATACTAGCGGGCTACAATGAGCAGTTCTTC. Translation gives CSVGGILAGYNEQFF.

This clonotype was recorded a few times. The chain joins TRBV4-2 to TRBJ2-7, with TRBD2 identical over 8 bases. Germline CDR1 reads LGHNA; CDR2 reads YNFKEQ. After removal of 4 bases from V and 2 bases from J, the junction contained 19 bases not matched to a gene. The CDR3 consists of 19 residues. The CDR3 DNA reads as TGTGCCAGCAGCCGCGGGGGCGGGGTGGGGAGCGGGAGCGCCTACGAGCAGTACTTC. This translates into CASSRGGGVGSGSAYEQYF.

This clonotype was seen only a few times. The V and J genes are TRBV6-1 and TRBJ1-1, with D unclear. The germline CDR1 and CDR2 sequences are MNHNS and SASEGT. V shed 6 bases and J shed 2 bases, with 13 bases lying between them. The CDR3 covers 14 residues. The CDR3, as DNA: TGTGCCAGCAGCCTTTTGCAGGCTAACACTGAAGCTTTCTTT. It encodes CASSLLQANTEAFF.

This clonotype was counted many times. J is TRBJ2-2 and V is TRBV6-5, with D unresolved. V was cut by 2 bases and J by 0 bases, with 7 bases left in between. The V gene's germline CDR1 is MNHEY and CDR2 SVGAGI. This CDR3 is 15 amino acids long. CDR3 loop: CASSYLVTNTGELFF. Here the CDR3 DNA reads TGTGCCAGCAGTTACCTCGTAACGAACACCGGGGAGCTGTTTTTT.

This clonotype turned up a few times. The chain is built from TRBV5-1 and TRBJ1-4, with 11 bases matching TRBD1. V was pared by 3 bases and J by 7 bases, with 5 bases of the junction left unmatched. The length of the CDR3 is 15 residues. The V gene's germline CDR1 is SGHRS and CDR2 YFSETQ. The chain's CDR3 is CASSWGTGGLEKLFF. CDR3 DNA: TGCGCCAGCAGCTGGGGGACAGGGGGTCTTGAAAAACTGTTTTTT.

V usage is TRBV12-3 or TRBV12-4 and J usage is TRBJ2-1; D may match TRBD1 or TRBD2 (5 bases each). This CDR3 region has 12 residues. The V end lost 3 bases, the J end lost 10 bases, and 10 bases lay between the germline ends. Here the CDR3 reads CASSFLGDEQFF. DNA for the CDR3: TGTGCCAGCAGTTTTTTGGGGGACGAGCAGTTCTTC.

This clonotype was found many times. V and J are TRBV7-2 and TRBJ2-5; possible D gene TRBD2, 5 bases. CDR1 and CDR2 (germline): SGHTA, FQGNSA. The CDR3 totals 14 residues. V lost 4 bases and J 1 base, leaving 10 bases between the germline ends. The CDR3 reads CASSSGLTQETQYF. DNA for the CDR3: TGTGCCAGCAGCTCCGGACTGACCCAAGAGACCCAGTACTTC.

The V call is TRBV5-1, the J call TRBJ2-2; D is uncertain. The length of the CDR3 is 14 residues. CDR1 is SGHRS and CDR2 is YFSETQ in the germline V gene. The germline V and J ends were trimmed by 0 bases and 1 base, with 4 bases remaining between them. The CDR3 sequence is CASSLVLNTGELFF. The DNA of the CDR3 is TGCGCCAGCAGCTTGGTCTTGAACACCGGGGAGCTGTTTTTT.

The rearrangement uses TRBV4-1 and TRBJ1-2; maybe TRBD1 (5 bases). The CDR3 totals 15 residues. Germline-derived CDR1 and CDR2 are MGHRA and YSYEKL. With 0 bases removed from V and 3 bases from J, the gap between germline ends came to 11 bases. CDR3 nucleotides: TGCGCCAGCAGCCAAGACCCAGGGTCCCACTATGGCTACACCTTC. Protein sequence: CASSQDPGSHYGYTF.

This clonotype was counted only a few times. The chain has TRBV20-1 and TRBJ2-7; D might be TRBD2 (6 bases). The length of the CDR3 is 13 residues. The germline gives CDR1 DFQATT, CDR2 SNEGSKA (reference sequence). Trimming took off 5 bases at V and 2 bases at J, with 13 bases between the two ends. CDR3 sequence reads: CSAGLALPYEQYF. CDR3 bases: TGCAGTGCTGGGCTAGCGTTACCCTACGAGCAGTACTTC.

V is TRBV27 and J is TRBJ1-3, with D possibly matching TRBD1 (5 bases). Trimming took off 5 bases at V and 4 bases at J, with 12 bases between the two ends. The CDR3 runs 14 residues. The germline V gene encodes CDR1 MNHEY and CDR2 SMNVEV (reference sequence). CDR3: CASSARGAGNTIYF. The CDR3 DNA reads as TGTGCCAGCAGTGCCCGCGGGGCGGGAAACACCATATATTTT.

The chain carries TRBV20-1 and TRBJ2-5, with TRBD2 matching over 10 bases. Germline CDR1 is DFQATT and CDR2 is SNEGSKA (reference sequence). CDR3 length equals 17 residues. V gave up 5 bases and J gave up 4 bases; unmatched junction bases: 16. The CDR3 DNA sequence: TGCAGTGCTCCAAGGGCTAGGGCTAGCGGGAGAGGAGAGACCCAGTACTTC. This encodes CSAPRARASGRGETQYF.

The CDR3 sequence is CASSYRVAGGEEQYF. As DNA, the CDR3 is TGTGCCAGCAGTTATAGGGTCGCGGGAGGGGAAGAGCAGTACTTC. The gene calls are TRBV6-5 and TRBJ2-7; the match to TRBD2 covers 9 bases. J lost 7 bases, V lost 3 bases, and 10 bases had no gene match. The CDR3 loop spans 15 amino acids. CDR1 is MNHEY, CDR2 SVGAGI, per germline.

There are a few counts of this clonotype. The rearrangement joins TRBV28 to TRBJ2-5, with 7 bases that match TRBD1. CDR1 and CDR2 from the germline V gene are MDHEN and SYDVKM. V gave up 7 bases and J gave up 2 bases; unmatched junction bases: 13. The CDR3 runs 16 residues. The CDR3 DNA reads TGTGCCAGCAAACCTTTTCCAGGGACAGCTCAAGAGACCCAGTACTTC. As protein: CASKPFPGTAQETQYF. Drawing the rest from reference TRBV28 and TRBJ2-5, the complete variable domain is DVKVTQSSRYLVKRTGEKVFLECVQDMDHENMFWYRQDPGLGLRLIYFSYDVKMKEKGDIPEGYSVSREKKERFSLILESASTNQTSMYLCASKPFPGTAQETQYFGPGTRLLVL.

In its sample, this clonotype was seen a few times. The rearrangement uses TRBV27 and TRBJ1-1; D is possibly TRBD1 (5 bases). Between the trimmed V and J ends, which lost 2 bases and 4 bases, there was a span of 11 bases. Per the germline V gene, CDR1 is MNHEY and CDR2 is SMNVEV (reference sequence). This CDR3 has 14 residues. The CDR3 loop is CASSLKGPGTEAFF. CDR3 nucleotide sequence: TGTGCCAGCAGTTTAAAGGGGCCGGGCACTGAAGCTTTCTTT.

The chain combines TRBV28 with TRBJ1-2; a weak D match, TRBD1 (6 bases). The CDR3 loop spans 15 amino acids. Per the germline V gene, CDR1 is MDHEN and CDR2 is SYDVKM. Trimming stripped 4 bases from V and 5 bases from J, with 17 bases between. Written as DNA, the CDR3 is TGTGCCAGCAGTTCTCGGCGCGGGACAACTTATGGCTACACCTTC. Translating it yields CASSSRRGTTYGYTF.